Many counts were recorded for the clone carrying this T cell receptor beta chain. Its cognate antigen is unknown. RNA transcripts were the template, and TCR beta CDR3 regions were amplified from them. In the first round, RT-PCR was carried out with HTBI primers, and a multiplex PCR formed the second round. TCRdb ran MiXCR on the multiplex PCR reads and lists one entry per CDR3 protein. The repertoire consists of about 380,000 distinct CDR3 sequences, with approximately 15% occurring once and the leading ten covering about 7.3%. This specimen comes from a study of Graves' ophthalmopathy and Graves' hyperthyroidism. Study-wide context: Investigators collected peripheral blood at initial diagnosis, before any treatment was given. The study, taken as a whole, reports: A 13-signature model separated ophthalmopathy from stable hyperthyroidism, about 91% sensitivity, around 81% specificity. Blood also harbored most expanded thyroid clonotypes above 0.001 frequency.

Germline CDR1 is MNHNS and CDR2 is SASEGT. Deletions cut 1 base from V and 7 bases from J, with 22 bases between. This CDR3 has 17 amino acids. This clonotype was sampled from a woman between 18 and 29 years old with stable Graves' hyperthyroidism. V and J are TRBV6-1 and TRBJ1-2; D is perhaps TRBD1 (5 bases). Sequenced material: peripheral blood. CDR3 sequence reads: CASSEELTGTGHRGYTF. The CDR3 nucleotides are TGTGCCAGCAGTGAAGAATTAACTGGGACCGGGCATCGTGGCTACACCTTC.